The T cell receptor beta chain under discussion was sequenced for a study of cytomegalovirus exposure and HLA in healthy donors. Whole-study context: Around 80 million unique TCRs from HLA-typed donors were held in an early data release. The Caucasian-associated ancestry cluster contained 81% of the 398 genotyped donors. Study-wide results and limits: Investigators reported 150 to 200 TCR beta chains as tied to cytomegalovirus.

To note about this clone: Its antigen is unidentified.

The CDR3 has 12 amino acids. From germline, CDR1 is SGHTA and CDR2 FQGNSA. Researchers ran the PCR with 60 Vbeta and 13 Jbeta primers. Repertoires were generated with immunoSEQ multiplex PCR, while TCRdb's copy carries only in-frame clones and drops some. The ten top clones account for approximately 0.93%, within a sample of 100,000 to 150,000 clones. This chain joins TRBV7-2 and TRBJ1-2, with D possibly TRBD1 on 6 matching bases. The TCR comes from a man in his late teens or twenties in good health and CMV-seronegative. The sequenced material came from PBMCs. The CDR3 is CAGGGRDYGYTF. The CDR3 coding sequence is TGTGCTGGGGGGGGGCGCGACTATGGCTACACCTTC. The full variable domain, its missing parts supplied by reference TRBV7-2 and TRBJ1-2, is GAGVSQSPSNKVTEKGKDVELRCDPISGHTALYWYRQSLGQGLEFLIYFQGNSAPDKSGLPSDRFSAERTGGSVSTLTIQRTQQEDSAVYLCAGGGRDYGYTFGSGTRLTVV.